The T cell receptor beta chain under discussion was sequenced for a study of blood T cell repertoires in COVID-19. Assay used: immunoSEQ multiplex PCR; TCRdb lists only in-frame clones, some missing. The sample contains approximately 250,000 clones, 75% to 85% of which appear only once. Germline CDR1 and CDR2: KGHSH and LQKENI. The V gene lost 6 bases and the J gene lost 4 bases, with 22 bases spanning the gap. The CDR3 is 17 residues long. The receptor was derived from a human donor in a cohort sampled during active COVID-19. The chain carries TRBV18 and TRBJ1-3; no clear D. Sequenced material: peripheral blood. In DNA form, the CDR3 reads TGTGCCAGCTCCCGTAACGGCGAGCCGACTCACGGAAACACCATATATTTT. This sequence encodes CASSRNGEPTHGNTIYF.